The 25 T cell receptor beta chains given below trace back to one sample, sequenced in a study of naive and memory T cell subsets. The library had UMIs added by 3' ligation of an oligonucleotide to TCR cDNA. Amplification of ligated cDNA took four PCR rounds with SP2 and nested alpha and beta constant primers. TCRdb ran MiXCR on the 5' RACE reads and lists one entry per CDR3 protein. The profile shows 55,000 to 70,000 distinct CDR3 sequences, 7.2% of them singletons. The receptors here all came from a male donor in good health.

This sequence joins TRBV9 and TRBJ2-3; TRBD2 agrees at 9 bases. The junction had 8 bases not matched to a gene; V was cut back by 4 bases and J by 5 bases. This CDR3 comprises 15 residues. Germline assignment: CDR1 SGDLS and CDR2 YYNGEE. The CDR3 coding sequence is TGTGCCAGCAGCTCTGGCGGGGGGGCCTTAGATACGCAGTATTTT. Translating it yields CASSSGGGALDTQYF.

In this sample, this clonotype turned up many times. CDR3 loop: CSARGGRSNTEAFF. DNA for the CDR3: TGCAGTGCTAGAGGTGGGCGGTCGAACACTGAAGCTTTCTTT. V is TRBV20-1 and J is TRBJ1-1; D ambiguous. The V end lost 1 base, the J end lost 1 base, and 10 bases lay between the germline ends. The germline CDR1 and CDR2 sequences are DFQATT and SNEGSKA (reference sequence). The CDR3 runs to 14 residues.

At least ten counts were recorded for this clonotype. The chain employs TRBV29-1 and TRBJ2-1; maybe TRBD2 (5 bases). Germline CDR1 reads SQVTM; CDR2 reads ANQGSEA. The V gene lost 5 bases and the J gene lost 9 bases, with 14 bases spanning the gap. The CDR3 has 12 amino acids. As DNA, the CDR3 is TGCAGCGTTACCCGGAGGACGGGTGAGCAGTTCTTC. This codes for CSVTRRTGEQFF.

This clonotype was recorded a few times. The gene calls are TRBV5-1 and TRBJ2-7, with 9 positions matching TRBD1. The germline gives CDR1 SGHRS, CDR2 YFSETQ. The CDR3 is 18 amino acids. The ends lost 3 bases at V and 4 bases at J; junction bases unmatched: 17. The CDR3 spells CASSWGPGTGTTAYEQYF. CDR3 in DNA: TGCGCCAGCAGCTGGGGTCCCGGGACAGGGACGACTGCTTACGAGCAGTACTTC. The whole variable domain, filled in from reference TRBV5-1 and TRBJ2-7, reads KAGVTQTPRYLIKTRGQQVTLSCSPISGHRSVSWYQQTPGQGLQFLFEYFSETQRNKGNFPGRFSGRQFSNSRSEMNVSTLELGDSALYLCASSWGPGTGTTAYEQYFGPGTRLTVT.

This clonotype was recorded at least ten times. The genes are TRBV18 and TRBJ1-1; 10 bases map to TRBD1. J lost 5 bases, V lost 3 bases, and 3 bases had no gene match. CDR3 length equals 14 residues. Germline values: CDR1 KGHSH, CDR2 LQKENI. This CDR3 is CASSPTGGLTEAFF. CDR3 DNA: TGTGCCAGCTCACCGACAGGGGGCTTGACTGAAGCTTTCTTT.

V gene TRBV2 combines with J gene TRBJ2-7; TRBD1 aligns across 8 bases. V shed 3 bases and J 2 bases; nucleotides not matched to a gene: 6. CDR1 is SNHLY, CDR2 FYNNEI, per germline. This CDR3 region has 15 residues. The CDR3 loop reads CASSDGQGTPYEQYF. As DNA, the CDR3 is TGTGCCAGCAGTGATGGACAGGGAACCCCCTACGAGCAGTACTTC.

This clonotype was detected ten times or more. The chain uses TRBV20-1 and TRBJ2-1, with TRBD2 matching over 12 bases. The V gene end was trimmed by 6 bases and the J gene end by 6 bases; junction bases not matched to a gene: 12. CDR3 size: 16 residues. The V gene's germline CDR1 is DFQATT and CDR2 SNEGSKA (reference sequence). In nucleotides, the CDR3 is TGCAGTGCGCTAGACGGGACTAGCGGGTCTTTCAATGAGCAGTTCTTC. Amino acids: CSALDGTSGSFNEQFF.

This clonotype was detected many times. J is TRBJ1-5 and V is TRBV12-3 or TRBV12-4, with D possibly being TRBD1 (6 bases). V was pared by 6 bases and J by 7 bases, with 16 bases between. The length of the CDR3 is 14 residues. The CDR3: CASRRGGAGQPQHF. The CDR3 nucleotides read TGTGCCAGCAGAAGAGGGGGGGCTGGCCAGCCCCAGCATTTT.

The rearrangement uses TRBV29-1 and TRBJ1-2, with D tentatively TRBD1 (6 bases). The CDR3 spans 15 residues. The germline gives CDR1 SQVTM, CDR2 ANQGSEA. V was shortened by 1 base and J by 1 base, with 13 bases between the two germline ends. The CDR3 reads CSVEGGAVDNYGYTF. The CDR3 region has the DNA TGCAGCGTTGAAGGGGGGGCAGTGGATAACTATGGCTACACCTTC.

This clonotype occurred a few times. This chain joins TRBV9 and TRBJ1-3; no clear D gene. Germline CDR1 reads SGDLS; CDR2 reads YYNGEE. This CDR3 is built from 15 residues. V shed 4 bases and J shed 4 bases, with 15 bases lying between them. Here the CDR3 reads CASSQKQVRGNTIYF. The CDR3 DNA reads as TGTGCCAGCAGCCAGAAACAAGTTCGAGGAAACACCATATATTTT.

This clonotype was observed many times. J is TRBJ2-5 and V is TRBV30, with D uncertain. Trimming took off 0 bases at V and 5 bases at J, with 13 bases between the two ends. The CDR3 sequence is 14 residues long. Per germline, CDR1 GTSNPN and CDR2 SVGIG (reference sequence). CDR3 residues: CAWSVRQSPETQYF. CDR3 DNA sequence: TGTGCCTGGAGTGTACGGCAGTCCCCGGAGACCCAGTACTTC.

This clonotype was seen more than once but under ten times. This chain links TRBV19 with TRBJ2-4, with D uncertain. Trimming removed 2 bases at V and 11 bases at J, with 10 bases between. The germline CDR1 and CDR2 sequences are LNHDA and SQIVND (reference sequence). The CDR3 totals 12 residues. CDR3 in amino acids: CASSISGKLQYF. The CDR3 DNA follows: TGTGCCAGTAGTATATCTGGGAAACTTCAGTACTTC.

This clonotype was observed a few times. The V call is TRBV30, the J call TRBJ2-1; D gene uncertain. Germline V CDR1 and CDR2: GTSNPN, SVGIG (reference sequence). This CDR3 region has 16 residues. Trimming shortened V by 0 bases and J by 0 bases, and 12 bases separated the two germline ends. For the CDR3, the DNA is TGTGCCTGGAGTGTACGGGCGTTAAGCTCCTACAATGAGCAGTTCTTC. Amino acids: CAWSVRALSSYNEQFF.

This clonotype was recorded many times. J is TRBJ2-7 and V is TRBV28; no firm D call. Trimming took 5 bases from V and 2 from J, leaving 4 bases between them. From germline, CDR1 is MDHEN and CDR2 SYDVKM. The CDR3 contains 11 residues. The CDR3 protein is CASSRTYEQYF. The CDR3 DNA reads as TGTGCCAGCAGTCGGACCTACGAGCAGTACTTC.

Only a few counts were recorded for this clonotype. The chain has TRBV3-1 and TRBJ2-5; D not certain. V was trimmed by 0 bases and J by 2 bases, leaving 16 bases between them. Germline loops: CDR1 LGHDT, CDR2 YNNKEL (reference sequence). This CDR3 has 17 amino acids. The CDR3 coding sequence is TGTGCCAGCAGCCAAGATTATACTTCACCACGTCAAGAGACCCAGTACTTC. Translating it yields CASSQDYTSPRQETQYF.

This clonotype was picked up a small number of times. J is TRBJ1-5 and V is TRBV6-1; D gene uncertain. The V and J ends lost 6 bases and 3 bases respectively, with 12 bases between them. This CDR3 spans 14 amino acids. Germline V gene sequence: CDR1 MNHNS, CDR2 SASEGT. The CDR3 loop reads CASREDGSNQPQHF. The CDR3, as DNA: TGTGCCAGCAGAGAGGACGGTTCCAATCAGCCCCAGCATTTT.

In its sample, this clonotype was seen many times. The gene calls are TRBV20-1 and TRBJ2-1; 7 bases line up with TRBD2. In germline, CDR1 is DFQATT, CDR2 SNEGSKA (reference sequence). This CDR3 has 14 amino acids. The junction had 11 bases not matched to a gene; V was cut back by 5 bases and J by 7 bases. CDR3 sequence: CSAPSDGGTNEQFF. CDR3 nucleotide sequence: TGCAGTGCTCCCTCCGACGGGGGGACTAATGAGCAGTTCTTC.

This clonotype was seen many times. V and J are TRBV29-1 and TRBJ2-2; D may be TRBD1 or TRBD2 (5 bases each). This CDR3 region has 14 residues. The germline V and J ends were trimmed by 4 bases and 4 bases, with 13 bases remaining between them. Germline V gene sequence: CDR1 SQVTM, CDR2 ANQGSEA. The chain's CDR3 is CSVAAAGSTGELFF. In DNA, the CDR3 is TGCAGCGTTGCAGCGGCAGGGTCCACCGGGGAGCTGTTTTTT.

This rearrangement joins TRBV7-2 to TRBJ2-2, with D tentatively TRBD2 (6 bases). CDR3 length: 14 residues. The V and J ends lost 5 bases and 6 bases respectively, with 13 bases between them. Germline values: CDR1 SGHTA, CDR2 FQGNSA. The CDR3 DNA reads as TGTGCCAGCAGCCCGAGCTCGGGAGCCGGGGAGCTGTTTTTT. Translated: CASSPSSGAGELFF. Full variable domain (outside the CDR3, taken from reference TRBV7-2 and TRBJ2-2): GAGVSQSPSNKVTEKGKDVELRCDPISGHTALYWYRQSLGQGLEFLIYFQGNSAPDKSGLPSDRFSAERTGGSVSTLTIQRTQQEDSAVYLCASSPSSGAGELFFGEGSRLTVL.

The sample holds a few counts of this clonotype. The chain is built from TRBV7-8 and TRBJ2-1; 7 nucleotides align to TRBD1. The germline gives CDR1 SGHVS, CDR2 FQNEAQ. V was clipped by 6 bases and J by 10 bases; unmatched bases: 9. This CDR3 region has 13 residues. CDR3 nucleotide sequence: TGTGCCAGCAGGAAGACAGGACAGGCGGAGCAGTTCTTC. Encoded protein: CASRKTGQAEQFF.

A note on this clonotype: A much larger clone lies one base from this, so it may be a read error. CDR3 residues: CANSLISETGTYEQYF. CDR3 coding DNA: TGTGCCAACAGTTTAATATCCGAGACAGGGACCTACGAGCAGTACTTC. The rearrangement links TRBV27 to TRBJ2-7, with 7 bases identical to TRBD1. The germline V gene has CDR1 MNHEY and CDR2 SMNVEV (reference sequence). The CDR3 consists of 16 residues.

This clonotype was seen at least ten times. This sequence joins TRBV28 and TRBJ2-3; D might be TRBD2 (6 bases). Germline V gene data show CDR1 as MDHEN and CDR2 as SYDVKM. V lost 4 bases and J 5 bases, leaving 13 bases between the germline ends. This CDR3 contains 14 residues. The CDR3 protein is CASSSGGGGDTQYF. CDR3 in DNA: TGTGCCAGCAGTTCCGGGGGAGGTGGAGATACGCAGTATTTT.

The sample holds many counts of this clonotype. Sequence at one end of the junction differs from germline and may be a read error. The chain carries TRBV29-1 and TRBJ2-1, with D possibly being TRBD1 (5 bases). CDR1 is SQVTM and CDR2 is ANQGSEA in the germline V gene. CDR3 length: 11 amino acids. This CDR3 is CSGAVYNEQFF. Written as DNA, the CDR3 is TGTAGTGGGGCCGTTTACAATGAGCAGTTCTTC.

This clonotype was seen many times. The genes are TRBV27 and TRBJ2-1; D gene ambiguous. Germline CDR1 reads MNHEY; CDR2 reads SMNVEV (reference sequence). This CDR3 is built from 15 residues. V was trimmed by 7 bases and J by 0 bases, leaving 13 bases between them. The DNA for the CDR3 is TGTGCCAGCACCCCCGGTCCTAGCTCCTACAATGAGCAGTTCTTC. Its protein is CASTPGPSSYNEQFF.

This clonotype was observed at least ten times. The V gene is TRBV6-5, the J gene TRBJ2-1, with 8 positions matching TRBD2. V shed 5 bases and J 8 bases; nucleotides not matched to a gene: 17. Germline CDR1 reads MNHEY; CDR2 reads SVGAGI. CDR3 length: 17 amino acids. The CDR3 reads CASSPRSSGARTDEQFF. As DNA, the CDR3 is TGTGCCAGCAGTCCTCGGAGTAGCGGGGCCCGGACCGATGAGCAGTTCTTC.